At least ten counts were recorded for the clone carrying this T cell receptor beta chain. No antigen is known for it. The data were taken from a study of regulatory T cells in long-lasting Graves disease. Study-level results: Newly diagnosed Graves' patients exceeded persistent ones in TCR diversity.

The time point denotes: newly diagnosed GD, antithyroid drugs for less than 3 months. Extracted RNA from PBMCs served as the source of the TCR library. J lost 4 bases, V lost 0 bases, and 6 bases had no gene match. This CDR3 region has 15 residues. Germline V CDR1 and CDR2: DFQATT, SNEGSKA (reference sequence). Library construction for TCR beta used iRepertoire HTBI primers and Arm-PCR of CDR3 regions. MiXCR was run by TCRdb on the multiplex PCR reads, yielding one entry per CDR3 protein. The data hold roughly 360,000 distinct CDR3 sequences, with over 9.5% observed a single time. A further study also used this sample, focusing on T cells in Graves' hyperthyroidism and ophthalmopathy.

This sequence originates from a woman between 18 and 30 years old with Graves disease. The starting material was peripheral blood mononuclear cells (PBMCs), obtained at new diagnosis, from a patient treated with antithyroid drugs. The chain links TRBV20-1 to TRBJ2-1; 7 nucleotides match TRBD2. The DNA for the CDR3 is TGCAGTGCTAGAGATCGTCGGGGGGAATACAATGAGCAGTTCTTC. Protein sequence: CSARDRRGEYNEQFF.